This TCR beta chain was retrieved from a study of cytomegalovirus exposure and HLA in healthy donors. Overall study findings and caveats: An analysis was carried out later, and it reportedly showed fewer N-insertions in an Asian-associated ancestry cluster than the approximately 700-donor mean. Researchers reported in a later analysis that a missense DCLRE1C variant was tied to TCR beta V- and J-gene trimming. Earlier results showed most TCR beta V segments being productive about 87% or about 30% of the time.

V lost 3 bases, J lost 4 bases, and 3 bases stayed unmatched. The germline gives CDR1 SGHRS, CDR2 YFSETQ. This CDR3 comprises 14 residues. The study ran its PCR with 60 Vbeta and 13 Jbeta primers. The table came from immunoSEQ multiplex PCR; TCRdb's copy has only in-frame clones and leaves some out. The repertoire includes around 95,000 clones, over 65% of them detected once, and about 1.8% sits in the top ten. Concerning this clone: What it recognizes is unknown.

The J gene is TRBJ2-2, the V gene TRBV5-1, with TRBD2 identical over 7 bases. The TCR sequence derives from a male donor in good health and CMV-seronegative. The sample comprised PBMCs. The DNA for the CDR3 is TGCGCCAGCAGCTCAGCGGGATCCACCGGGGAGCTGTTTTTT. Amino acid sequence: CASSSAGSTGELFF.